This T cell receptor beta chain emerged from a study of cytomegalovirus exposure and HLA in healthy donors. CDR3 size: 16 residues. Germline V gene lookup returns CDR1 LGHNA and CDR2 YNFKEQ. With V trimmed by 0 bases and J by 8 bases, 10 bases remained unmatched. Researchers ran the PCR with 60 Vbeta and 13 Jbeta primers. In the source study's methods: The count from a later analysis was some 76 million unique TCR beta chains, some 10 million of them shared. The table came from immunoSEQ multiplex PCR; TCRdb's copy has only in-frame clones and leaves some out. V and J calls plus clone size are reproduced from that table; the DNA served to infer D and trimming. The sample comprises 100,000 to 150,000 clones, over 60% of which are singletons, and about 8.9% rests with the top ten. This clone turned up a few times.

The sample comprised PBMCs. The genes are TRBV4-2 and TRBJ2-1; TRBD2 matches at 7 bases. The sequence derives from a woman aged 40 to 50 in good health and CMV-seropositive. This chain's CDR3 is CASSQDGRAEVDEQFF. The CDR3 DNA follows: TGTGCCAGCAGCCAAGATGGGAGGGCCGAGGTCGATGAGCAGTTCTTC.